The rows below give T cell receptor beta chains drawn from one sample of a study of cytomegalovirus exposure and HLA in healthy donors. Generated by immunoSEQ multiplex PCR, the TCRdb table keeps only in-frame clones and is missing some. This sample yields about 130,000 clones, of which roughly 9.8% are seen a single time; approximately 1.7% belongs to the top ten. Sequences were obtained from PBMCs. The receptors here all came from a man in his fifties in good health and CMV-seronegative. CDR3s include the opening cysteine and the closing phenylalanine or tryptophan. The order of the fields is CDR3 protein, CDR3 DNA, D gene, V gene, clone size, J gene. The D gene is left open where the match is weak. The size entry is marked missing in some rows and otherwise reads once, few, many or a size class.

CDR3aa: CSVRLAGTKNIQYF; CDR3nt: TGCAGCGTGCGACTAGCGGGGACCAAAAACATTCAGTACTTC; d_gene: TRBD2; v_gene: TRBV29-1; abundance: NA; j_gene: TRBJ2-4
CDR3aa: CASSIQGADTQYF; CDR3nt: TGTGCCAGTAGTATACAGGGGGCAGATACGCAGTATTTT; d_gene: TRBD1; v_gene: TRBV19; abundance: few; j_gene: TRBJ2-3
CDR3aa: CASSLGQLAEQFF; CDR3nt: TGTGCCAGCAGCTTGGGGCAGTTGGCTGAGCAGTTCTTC; d_gene: NA; v_gene: TRBV5-8; abundance: few; j_gene: TRBJ2-1
CDR3aa: CASAGQAGLTEAFF; CDR3nt: TGTGCCAGCGCTGGACAGGCTGGTCTCACTGAAGCTTTCTTT; d_gene: TRBD1; v_gene: TRBV5-4; abundance: NA; j_gene: TRBJ1-1
CDR3aa: CASSLLGTASTDTQYF; CDR3nt: TGTGCCAGCAGCCTCTTGGGGACAGCGAGCACAGATACGCAGTATTTT; d_gene: TRBD1; v_gene: TRBV7-2; abundance: few; j_gene: TRBJ2-3
CDR3aa: CASSSGNTEAFF; CDR3nt: TGTGCCAGCAGTTCAGGGAACACTGAAGCTTTCTTT; d_gene: NA; v_gene: TRBV6-5; abundance: few; j_gene: TRBJ1-1
CDR3aa: CASGREYGYTF; CDR3nt: TGTGCCAGCGGGCGCGAATATGGCTACACCTTC; d_gene: NA; v_gene: TRBV28; abundance: NA; j_gene: TRBJ1-2
CDR3aa: CASSPRPMKGNTQYF; CDR3nt: TGTGCCAGCAGTCCGCGGCCAATGAAGGGGAATACGCAGTATTTT; d_gene: NA; v_gene: TRBV27; abundance: NA; j_gene: TRBJ2-3
CDR3aa: CAWSVPRTGNSPLHF; CDR3nt: TGTGCCTGGAGTGTACCAAGGACAGGGAATTCACCCCTCCACTTT; d_gene: TRBD1; v_gene: TRBV30; abundance: few; j_gene: TRBJ1-6
CDR3aa: CASSLAASGEQETQYF; CDR3nt: TGTGCCAGCAGCTTAGCGGCTAGCGGGGAGCAAGAGACCCAGTACTTC; d_gene: TRBD2; v_gene: TRBV7-8; abundance: NA; j_gene: TRBJ2-5
CDR3aa: CASSLASGTRTYEQYF; CDR3nt: TGTGCCAGCAGCCTGGCATCCGGGACTAGGACCTACGAGCAGTACTTC; d_gene: TRBD2; v_gene: TRBV14; abundance: NA; j_gene: TRBJ2-7
CDR3aa: CASSYRGGATEAFF; CDR3nt: TGTGCCAGCAGCTACAGGGGGGGAGCCACTGAAGCTTTCTTT; d_gene: TRBD1; v_gene: TRBV7-3; abundance: few; j_gene: TRBJ1-1
CDR3aa: CASSSPPGQEGIEQYF; CDR3nt: TGTGCCAGCAGTTCCCCCCCCGGACAGGAGGGCATCGAGCAGTACTTC; d_gene: NA; v_gene: TRBV28; abundance: few; j_gene: TRBJ2-7
CDR3aa: CASSLSSGGAGETQYF; CDR3nt: TGTGCCAGCAGCTTATCTAGCGGGGGGGCCGGAGAGACCCAGTACTTC; d_gene: TRBD2; v_gene: TRBV7-8; abundance: NA; j_gene: TRBJ2-5
CDR3aa: CAWGTGVNEKLFF; CDR3nt: TGTGCCTGGGGGACAGGGGTTAATGAAAAACTGTTTTTT; d_gene: TRBD1; v_gene: TRBV30; abundance: NA; j_gene: TRBJ1-4
CDR3aa: CASSPGTSGREQYF; CDR3nt: TGCGCCAGCAGTCCCGGGACTTCGGGTCGGGAGCAGTACTTC; d_gene: NA; v_gene: TRBV10-1; abundance: few; j_gene: TRBJ2-7
CDR3aa: CASRPTGGVYNEQFF; CDR3nt: TGCGCCAGCAGGCCGACAGGGGGCGTCTACAATGAGCAGTTCTTC; d_gene: TRBD1; v_gene: TRBV5-1; abundance: few; j_gene: TRBJ2-1
CDR3aa: CASSALSNSYEQYF; CDR3nt: TGTGCCAGCAGCGCCTTATCTAACTCCTACGAGCAGTACTTC; d_gene: NA; v_gene: TRBV7-6; abundance: few; j_gene: TRBJ2-7
CDR3aa: CASSVATGLAGGLNEQFF; CDR3nt: TGTGCCAGCAGCGTAGCTACAGGGCTAGCGGGGGGTTTGAATGAGCAGTTCTTC; d_gene: TRBD2; v_gene: TRBV9; abundance: NA; j_gene: TRBJ2-1
CDR3aa: CASSNLRGNQPQHF; CDR3nt: TGTGCCAGCAGCAATCTAAGAGGCAATCAGCCCCAGCATTTT; d_gene: NA; v_gene: TRBV21-1; abundance: NA; j_gene: TRBJ1-5
CDR3aa: CASTLGVGNTEAFF; CDR3nt: TGTGCCAGCACCCTAGGGGTAGGGAACACTGAAGCTTTCTTT; d_gene: NA; v_gene: TRBV28; abundance: few; j_gene: TRBJ1-1
CDR3aa: CASSLAVGAQETQYF; CDR3nt: TGTGCCAGCAGCCTTGCGGTAGGGGCACAAGAGACCCAGTACTTC; d_gene: NA; v_gene: TRBV7-8; abundance: few; j_gene: TRBJ2-5
CDR3aa: CASSYETGGGTGELFF; CDR3nt: TGTGCCAGCAGTTACGAAACCGGGGGGGGCACCGGGGAGCTGTTTTTT; d_gene: TRBD2; v_gene: TRBV6-6; abundance: NA; j_gene: TRBJ2-2
CDR3aa: CASSLVRDTLGEQFF; CDR3nt: TGTGCCAGCAGCTTAGTTAGGGACACTCTAGGGGAGCAGTTCTTC; d_gene: NA; v_gene: TRBV7-3; abundance: NA; j_gene: TRBJ2-1
CDR3aa: CASSRDTEAFF; CDR3nt: TGTGCCAGCAGTCGGGACACTGAAGCTTTCTTT; d_gene: NA; v_gene: TRBV7-9; abundance: few; j_gene: TRBJ1-1
CDR3aa: CAWTEGLSTDTQYF; CDR3nt: TGTGCCTGGACCGAGGGCCTGTCGACAGATACGCAGTATTTT; d_gene: NA; v_gene: TRBV30; abundance: few; j_gene: TRBJ2-3
CDR3aa: CASSSVGANYGYTF; CDR3nt: TGTGCCAGTAGCTCGGTCGGGGCTAACTATGGCTACACCTTC; d_gene: NA; v_gene: TRBV19; abundance: NA; j_gene: TRBJ1-2
CDR3aa: CSASYETQYF; CDR3nt: TGCAGTGCTAGTTATGAGACCCAGTACTTC; d_gene: NA; v_gene: TRBV20-1; abundance: NA; j_gene: TRBJ2-5
CDR3aa: CASSDTHQRASEQFF; CDR3nt: TGTGCCAGCAGCGATACCCACCAGAGGGCGTCTGAGCAGTTCTTC; d_gene: NA; v_gene: TRBV7-9; abundance: few; j_gene: TRBJ2-1
CDR3aa: CASSLEGTSGGGTDTQYF; CDR3nt: TGCGCCAGCAGCTTGGAAGGGACTAGCGGGGGTGGCACAGATACGCAGTATTTT; d_gene: TRBD2; v_gene: TRBV5-1; abundance: NA; j_gene: TRBJ2-3
CDR3aa: CASSPQSYEQYF; CDR3nt: TGTGCCAGCAGCCCTCAGTCCTACGAGCAGTACTTC; d_gene: NA; v_gene: TRBV11-2; abundance: once; j_gene: TRBJ2-7
CDR3aa: CASSLRQGPNSPLHF; CDR3nt: TGTGCCAGCAGTCTCCGACAGGGCCCAAATTCACCCCTCCACTTT; d_gene: TRBD1; v_gene: TRBV27; abundance: few; j_gene: TRBJ1-6
CDR3aa: CAWGGRSYEQYF; CDR3nt: TGTGCCTGGGGGGGCAGATCCTACGAGCAGTACTTC; d_gene: NA; v_gene: TRBV30; abundance: few; j_gene: TRBJ2-7
CDR3aa: CASSLARTENTEAFF; CDR3nt: TGCGCCAGCAGCTTGGCCCGGACAGAGAACACTGAAGCTTTCTTT; d_gene: NA; v_gene: TRBV5-1; abundance: NA; j_gene: TRBJ1-1
CDR3aa: CASSQIRDRGNYSNQPQHF; CDR3nt: TGCGCCAGCAGTCAAATCCGGGACAGGGGAAATTATAGCAATCAGCCCCAGCATTTT; d_gene: TRBD1; v_gene: TRBV23-1; abundance: NA; j_gene: TRBJ1-5
CDR3aa: CASKTTQGLTNYGYTF; CDR3nt: TGTGCCAGTAAGACCACCCAGGGGCTAACCAACTATGGCTACACCTTC; d_gene: NA; v_gene: TRBV19; abundance: NA; j_gene: TRBJ1-2
CDR3aa: CASSPRRASSSYNEQFF; CDR3nt: TGTGCCAGCAGCCCTCGGAGGGCGTCGAGCTCCTACAATGAGCAGTTCTTC; d_gene: NA; v_gene: TRBV2; abundance: NA; j_gene: TRBJ2-1
CDR3aa: CSAGAGAEGKLFF; CDR3nt: TGCAGCGCCGGGGCGGGAGCGGAGGGAAAACTGTTTTTT; d_gene: NA; v_gene: TRBV29-1; abundance: few; j_gene: TRBJ1-4
CDR3aa: CASSRTGDQPQHF; CDR3nt: TGTGCCAGCAGCAGGACAGGGGATCAGCCCCAGCATTTT; d_gene: TRBD1; v_gene: TRBV7-6; abundance: NA; j_gene: TRBJ1-5
CDR3aa: CASSSRTRQGSQPQHF; CDR3nt: TGTGCCAGCAGTTCTCGAACCCGACAGGGCAGTCAGCCCCAGCATTTT; d_gene: TRBD1; v_gene: TRBV2; abundance: NA; j_gene: TRBJ1-5
CDR3aa: CASSFRGLAGAVDTQYF; CDR3nt: TGTGCCAGCAGTTTTAGGGGACTAGCGGGAGCTGTAGATACGCAGTATTTT; d_gene: TRBD2; v_gene: TRBV27; abundance: NA; j_gene: TRBJ2-3
CDR3aa: CASSRETSSYNEQFF; CDR3nt: TGCGCCAGCAGCCGAGAGACTAGCTCCTACAATGAGCAGTTCTTC; d_gene: NA; v_gene: TRBV5-1; abundance: NA; j_gene: TRBJ2-1
CDR3aa: CASSEAGDRWDSTGELFF; CDR3nt: TGTGCCAGCAGTGAAGCGGGCGACAGATGGGATTCCACCGGGGAGCTGTTTTTT; d_gene: NA; v_gene: TRBV6-1; abundance: few; j_gene: TRBJ2-2
CDR3aa: CASQPVGSNSPLHF; CDR3nt: TGTGCCAGCCAACCCGTCGGGTCTAATTCACCCCTCCACTTT; d_gene: NA; v_gene: TRBV27; abundance: NA; j_gene: TRBJ1-6
CDR3aa: CASSSWSGASYEQYF; CDR3nt: TGTGCCAGCAGTTCTTGGTCAGGGGCCTCCTACGAGCAGTACTTC; d_gene: NA; v_gene: TRBV27; abundance: few; j_gene: TRBJ2-7
CDR3aa: CASSSGGPTSYEQYF; CDR3nt: TGTGCCAGCAGCTCGGGGGGGCCGACGTCCTACGAGCAGTACTTC; d_gene: TRBD2; v_gene: TRBV7-3; abundance: few; j_gene: TRBJ2-7
CDR3aa: CAWGTAQETQYF; CDR3nt: TGTGCCTGGGGGACAGCGCAAGAGACCCAGTACTTC; d_gene: TRBD1; v_gene: TRBV30; abundance: NA; j_gene: TRBJ2-5
CDR3aa: CASSMGEGAWQPQHF; CDR3nt: TGTGCCAGTAGTATGGGTGAGGGGGCTTGGCAGCCCCAGCATTTT; d_gene: TRBD1; v_gene: TRBV19; abundance: few; j_gene: TRBJ1-5
CDR3aa: CAWSVLAGGEGDTQYF; CDR3nt: TGTGCCTGGAGTGTGCTAGCGGGGGGTGAGGGAGATACGCAGTATTTT; d_gene: TRBD2; v_gene: TRBV30; abundance: few; j_gene: TRBJ2-3
CDR3aa: CASSLSGGAAYGYTF; CDR3nt: TGCGCCAGCAGCTTGTCAGGGGGCGCCGCCTATGGCTACACCTTC; d_gene: TRBD1; v_gene: TRBV5-1; abundance: few; j_gene: TRBJ1-2
CDR3aa: CASMSGVSLRNEQFF; CDR3nt: TGTGCCAGCATGTCGGGGGTCAGCCTAAGGAATGAGCAGTTCTTC; d_gene: NA; v_gene: TRBV6-5; abundance: NA; j_gene: TRBJ2-1
CDR3aa: CASSLGSNSYEQYF; CDR3nt: TGTGCCAGCAGCTTAGGGAGTAACTCCTACGAGCAGTACTTC; d_gene: NA; v_gene: TRBV11-2; abundance: NA; j_gene: TRBJ2-7
CDR3aa: CASSYRSQHSPLHF; CDR3nt: TGTGCCAGCAGTTACCGGAGTCAGCATTCACCCCTCCACTTT; d_gene: NA; v_gene: TRBV6-5; abundance: NA; j_gene: TRBJ1-6
CDR3aa: CAWSIGVQNTEAFF; CDR3nt: TGTGCCTGGAGTATAGGGGTTCAGAACACTGAAGCTTTCTTT; d_gene: NA; v_gene: TRBV30; abundance: few; j_gene: TRBJ1-1
CDR3aa: CASRAGGRQETQYF; CDR3nt: TGTGCCAGCAGAGCAGGAGGGCGGCAAGAGACCCAGTACTTC; d_gene: NA; v_gene: TRBV28; abundance: NA; j_gene: TRBJ2-5
CDR3aa: CASSPLTDQKTQYF; CDR3nt: TGTGCCAGCAGTCCATTGACAGATCAGAAGACCCAGTACTTC; d_gene: NA; v_gene: TRBV28; abundance: few; j_gene: TRBJ2-5
CDR3aa: CASSSVGGNTEAFF; CDR3nt: TGTGCCAGCAGCTCGGTCGGGGGTAACACTGAAGCTTTCTTT; d_gene: NA; v_gene: TRBV7-6; abundance: NA; j_gene: TRBJ1-1
CDR3aa: CASSSVGSTTNEKLFF; CDR3nt: TGTGCCAGCAGTTCGGTGGGGAGTACAACTAATGAAAAACTGTTTTTT; d_gene: NA; v_gene: TRBV6-5; abundance: few; j_gene: TRBJ1-4
CDR3aa: CASSNTFTQGSYGYTF; CDR3nt: TGTGCCAGCAGCAATACATTCACACAGGGGTCCTATGGCTACACCTTC; d_gene: TRBD1; v_gene: TRBV7-9; abundance: NA; j_gene: TRBJ1-2